Listed here are 17 T cell receptor beta chains from one sample, sequenced in a study of blood T cell repertoires in COVID-19. The protocol was immunoSEQ multiplex PCR, while the TCRdb copy is restricted to in-frame clones and leaves out a portion. This table holds 200,000 to 250,000 clones, about 90% found once. Sequencing input: peripheral blood. The receptors shown here come from a man between 18 and 35 years old with active or convalescent COVID-19.

In nucleotides, the CDR3 is TGTGCCACCAGTGACCAGACTAGCGATAACACCGGGGAGCTGTTTTTT. This gives the protein CATSDQTSDNTGELFF. This chain connects TRBV24-1 to TRBJ2-2, with TRBD2 matching over 8 bases. In germline, CDR1 is KGHDR, CDR2 SFDVKD. The CDR3 length is 16 residues. V gave up 4 bases and J gave up 2 bases; unmatched junction bases: 5.

The chain joins TRBV5-6 to TRBJ1-3, with 7 bases aligning to TRBD1. The germline V gene has CDR1 SGHDT and CDR2 YYEEEE. J was trimmed by 2 bases and V by 0 bases; bases with no gene match: 2. This CDR3 contains 15 residues. The CDR3, as DNA: TGTGCCAGCAGCTTGGTGCAGGGGGCTGGAAACACCATATATTTT. Translating gives CASSLVQGAGNTIYF. Combining the CDR3 with reference TRBV5-6 and TRBJ1-3 gives the whole variable domain DAGVTQSPTHLIKTRGQQVTLRCSPKSGHDTVSWYQQALGQGPQFIFQYYEEEERQRGNFPDRFSGHQFPNYSSELNVNALLLGDSALYLCASSLVQGAGNTIYFGEGSWLTVV.

This rearrangement joins TRBV19 to TRBJ2-3, with D unclear. The length of the CDR3 is 16 residues. The germline V gene encodes CDR1 LNHDA and CDR2 SQIVND (reference sequence). V was pared by 2 bases and J by 2 bases, with 14 bases between. The CDR3, as DNA: TGTGCCAGTAGTATATATTTAGGCGGTGCCACAGATACGCAGTATTTT. Its translation is CASSIYLGGATDTQYF. Variable domain in full (rest from reference TRBV19 and TRBJ2-3): DGGITQSPKYLFRKEGQNVTLSCEQNLNHDAMYWYRQDPGQGLRLIYYSQIVNDFQKGDIAEGYSVSREKKESFPLTVTSAQKNPTAFYLCASSIYLGGATDTQYFGPGTRLTVL.

This chain connects TRBV9 to TRBJ2-5; 12 bases match TRBD2. Germline loops: CDR1 SGDLS, CDR2 YYNGEE. This CDR3 contains 15 residues. The trim removed 3 bases at V and 5 bases at J, leaving 5 bases unmatched. CDR3 loop: CASSAGTSGYETQYF. Here the CDR3 DNA reads TGTGCCAGCAGCGCCGGGACTAGCGGGTATGAGACCCAGTACTTC.

The J gene is TRBJ2-3, the V gene TRBV29-1; D is ambiguous. The CDR3 spans 14 residues. The V end was cut by 4 bases, the J end by 0 bases, with 11 bases between. Germline V gene sequence: CDR1 SQVTM, CDR2 ANQGSEA. The CDR3 spells CSVGPGDSTDTQYF. The DNA for the CDR3 is TGCAGCGTTGGGCCAGGTGATAGCACAGATACGCAGTATTTT.

This clone was detected once. CDR3 loop: CAACRDPDSGYTF. DNA of the CDR3: TGTGCCGCCTGCCGAGACCCCGACAGTGGCTACACCTTC. The V gene is TRBV28, the J gene TRBJ1-2; tentatively, D is TRBD1 (5 bases). The germline V and J ends were trimmed by 11 bases and 7 bases, with 20 bases remaining between them. There are 13 residues in the CDR3. CDR1 is MDHEN and CDR2 is SYDVKM in the germline V gene.

The genes are TRBV7-8 and TRBJ1-1; TRBD1 matches at 7 bases. This CDR3 comprises 14 residues. Germline V CDR1 and CDR2: SGHVS, FQNEAQ. V was clipped by 3 bases and J by 2 bases; unmatched bases: 3. CDR3 sequence (DNA): TGTGCCAGCAGCTTTCGGACAGGTAACACTGAAGCTTTCTTT. Its protein is CASSFRTGNTEAFF.

This clone has only a few counts. The V and J genes are TRBV19 and TRBJ2-3; D is possibly TRBD2 (5 bases). V dropped 10 bases and J dropped 6 bases, with 20 bases sitting between them. This CDR3 has 14 amino acids. The germline CDR1 and CDR2 sequences are LNHDA and SQIVND (reference sequence). The CDR3 sequence: CAIPSEAPWDTQYF. The CDR3 DNA reads as TGTGCCATCCCTTCGGAGGCTCCTTGGGATACGCAGTATTTT.

About this clone itself: This could be a read error, since a much larger clone is one nucleotide away. The identical CDR3 is also encoded by other nucleotide sequences in the sample. This rearrangement joins TRBV9 to TRBJ2-2; 10 positions match TRBD1. This CDR3 spans 15 amino acids. V shed 5 bases, J shed 4 bases, and the junction held 5 bases outside the gene matches. CDR1 is SGDLS and CDR2 is YYNGEE in the germline V gene. Written as DNA, the CDR3 is TGTGCCAGCAGGAGGACAGGGGGGTTCACCGGGGAGCTGTTTTTT. Its translation: CASRRTGGFTGELFF. Using reference TRBV9 and TRBJ2-2 for the parts outside the CDR3, the full variable domain is DSGVTQTPKHLITATGQRVTLRCSPRSGDLSVYWYQQSLDQGLQFLIQYYNGEERAKGNILERFSAQQFPDLHSELNLSSLELGDSALYFCASRRTGGFTGELFFGEGSRLTVL.

The chain combines TRBV7-9 with TRBJ1-2; no clear D. CDR3 length equals 12 residues. With 2 bases removed from V and 8 bases from J, the gap between germline ends came to 9 bases. Germline V gene sequence: CDR1 SEHNR, CDR2 FQNEAQ (reference sequence). The CDR3 DNA reads as TGTGCCAGCAGCTTAAGCCCTCACGGCTACACCTTC. Encoded protein: CASSLSPHGYTF. The full variable domain, in which reference TRBV7-9 and TRBJ1-2 provide the parts outside the CDR3, is DTGVSQNPRHKITKRGQNVTFRCDPISEHNRLYWYRQTLGQGPEFLTYFQNEAQLEKSRLLSDRFSAERPKGSFSTLEIQRTEQGDSAMYLCASSLSPHGYTFGSGTRLTVV.

The DNA for the CDR3 is TGTGCCAGCAGCTTGGTCGGGACTTACGCCTACGAGCAGTACTTC. Its protein is CASSLVGTYAYEQYF. V usage is TRBV5-4 and J usage is TRBJ2-7; D possibly corresponds to TRBD2 (6 bases). Germline-derived CDR1 and CDR2 are SGHNT and YYREEE (reference sequence). Trimming took 0 bases from V and 2 from J, leaving 12 bases between them. CDR3 size: 15 residues. The complete variable domain, with remaining parts taken from reference TRBV5-4 and TRBJ2-7, reads ETGVTQSPTHLIKTRGQQVTLRCSSQSGHNTVSWYQQALGQGPQFIFQYYREEENGRGNFPPRFSGLQFPNYSSELNVNALELDDSALYLCASSLVGTYAYEQYFGPGTRLTVT.

The rearrangement uses TRBV4-1 and TRBJ2-5; tentatively, D is TRBD2 (6 bases). The CDR3 is 15 residues long. Per the germline V gene, CDR1 is MGHRA and CDR2 is YSYEKL. Trimming stripped 0 bases from V and 0 bases from J, with 8 bases between. CDR3 sequence: CASSQEAGYQETQYF. The CDR3 DNA follows: TGCGCCAGCAGCCAAGAGGCGGGGTACCAAGAGACCCAGTACTTC.

The chain has TRBV6-5 and TRBJ2-7; D remains ambiguous. Trimming pared 6 bases from V and 1 base from J, leaving 4 bases between. Germline V gene data show CDR1 as MNHEY and CDR2 as SVGAGI. The CDR3 consists of 11 residues. In nucleotides, the CDR3 is TGTGCCAGCAGGCGGTCCTACGAGCAGTACTTC. Its translation is CASRRSYEQYF.

The V and J genes are TRBV4-2 and TRBJ1-2; 7 bases match TRBD1. The CDR3 extends over 14 amino acids. The germline V gene encodes CDR1 LGHNA and CDR2 YNFKEQ. V was pared by 1 base and J by 5 bases, with 4 bases of the junction left unmatched. The CDR3: CASSQGQGSYGYTF. The CDR3 nucleotides read TGTGCCAGCAGCCAAGGACAGGGCTCGTATGGCTACACCTTC.

The chain couples TRBV6-5 to TRBJ1-2; maybe TRBD1 (5 bases). Germline V gene data show CDR1 as MNHEY and CDR2 as SVGAGI. This CDR3 region has 11 residues. Trimming left V 4 bases short and J 8 bases short, with 8 bases between. The CDR3: CASSSTVGYTF. Here the CDR3 DNA reads TGTGCCAGCAGTTCGACAGTGGGCTACACCTTC.

The V and J genes are TRBV19 and TRBJ2-1; tentative D call: TRBD2 (6 bases). Between the trimmed V and J ends, which lost 6 bases and 0 bases, there was a span of 12 bases. This CDR3 comprises 15 residues. Germline values: CDR1 LNHDA, CDR2 SQIVND (reference sequence). DNA for the CDR3: TGTGCCAGTAGCACAGACGGGAGCTCCTACAATGAGCAGTTCTTC. Its translation is CASSTDGSSYNEQFF.

In this sample, this clone turned up once. The CDR3 bases are TGTGCCAGCAGTCGGGGGGGGTACTCTTATACTGGAAACACCATATATTTT. Its protein product is CASSRGGYSYTGNTIYF. V and J are TRBV28 and TRBJ1-3; D is perhaps TRBD1 (5 bases). Germline V gene data show CDR1 as MDHEN and CDR2 as SYDVKM. V shed 5 bases and J shed 2 bases, with 19 bases lying between them. The CDR3 consists of 17 residues.